The 9 T cell receptor beta chains below all came from one sample that was sequenced in a study of regulatory T cells in long-lasting Graves disease. Building of the TCR beta libraries involved iRepertoire HTBI primers and Arm-PCR of CDR3 regions. TCRdb reanalysed the multiplex PCR reads using MiXCR and keeps one entry per CDR3 protein. The sample lists some 340,000 distinct CDR3 sequences; 12% were seen once. The time point is: newly diagnosed GD, antithyroid drugs for less than 3 months. RNA isolated from PBMCs was used to make the TCR library. These data were also filed under a second study, of T cells in Graves' hyperthyroidism and ophthalmopathy.

Sequenced material: peripheral blood mononuclear cells (PBMCs), taken at new diagnosis, from a patient treated with antithyroid drugs. The origin of the receptors is a woman under 30 with Graves disease.

The sample holds many counts of this clonotype. The V and J genes are TRBV24-1 and TRBJ1-5; D is perhaps TRBD1 (6 bases). V lost 5 bases, J lost 3 bases, and 7 bases lay in between. The CDR3 spans 13 residues. Per the germline V gene, CDR1 is KGHDR and CDR2 is SFDVKD. The CDR3 region has the DNA TGTGCCACCAGTGCAGGGGCCAATCAGCCCCAGCATTTT. Protein sequence: CATSAGANQPQHF.

This clonotype was seen at least ten times. CDR3 sequence: CASSFEGARGYTF. CDR3 nucleotide sequence: TGTGCCAGCAGCTTTGAGGGGGCTCGGGGCTACACCTTC. The chain couples TRBV7-2 to TRBJ1-2, with 7 bases matching TRBD1. The CDR3 has 13 amino acids. Losses at the gene ends were 3 bases for V and 8 bases for J; bases not matched to a gene: 6. Per the germline V gene, CDR1 is SGHTA and CDR2 is FQGNSA.

Many counts were recorded for this clonotype. The chain joins TRBV12-5 to TRBJ1-3; D call uncertain. CDR1 and CDR2 (germline): LGHNT, FRNRAP. V shed 5 bases and J shed 4 bases, with 9 bases lying between them. This CDR3 spans 13 amino acids. The DNA for the CDR3 is TGTGCTAGTGGTCGTCCATCAGGAAACACCATATATTTT. It encodes CASGRPSGNTIYF.

This clonotype was seen at least ten times. The chain employs TRBV20-1 and TRBJ1-2; 12 positions agree with TRBD1. The CDR3 is made up of 16 amino acids. V was pared by 6 bases and J by 5 bases, with 13 bases of the junction left unmatched. Germline-derived CDR1 and CDR2 are DFQATT and SNEGSKA (reference sequence). Here the CDR3 DNA reads TGCAGTGCCATGGGGGGGACAGGGGGCGCAGGATATGGCTACACCTTC. Protein: CSAMGGTGGAGYGYTF.

This clonotype was seen repeatedly, ten times or more. The chain employs TRBV6-1 and TRBJ2-2; D remains unclear. Germline values: CDR1 MNHNS, CDR2 SASEGT. The CDR3 consists of 13 residues. The V gene lost 6 bases and the J gene lost 5 bases, with 10 bases spanning the gap. In DNA form, the CDR3 reads TGTGCCAGCAGCCCCTCTGGGACCGGGGAGCTGTTTTTT. Amino acids: CASSPSGTGELFF.

This clonotype was counted at least ten times. This chain uses TRBV27 with TRBJ2-5, with 8 positions matching TRBD1. V lost 10 bases and J lost 5; bases outside the gene matches: 15. The CDR3 extends over 15 amino acids. CDR1 and CDR2 (germline): MNHEY, SMNVEV (reference sequence). Here the CDR3 DNA reads TGTGCCACCAGATCTCTTCAGGGGGCCTGGGAGACCCAGTACTTC. It encodes CATRSLQGAWETQYF.

V is TRBV7-2 and J is TRBJ2-5, with D tentatively TRBD1 or TRBD2 (6 bases each). Trimming left V 0 bases short and J 3 bases short, with 14 bases between. Germline assignment: CDR1 SGHTA and CDR2 FQGNSA. The CDR3 is 16 residues long. DNA of the CDR3: TGTGCCAGCAGCTTAGCGGGGGGCGGGGTTAAAGAGACCCAGTACTTC. It is translated as CASSLAGGGVKETQYF.

This clonotype has a count of ten or more. V usage is TRBV15 and J usage is TRBJ2-1, with 7 bases fitting TRBD1. V shed 0 bases and J 9 bases; nucleotides not matched to a gene: 11. This CDR3 has 16 residues. From germline, CDR1 is LNHNV and CDR2 YYDKDF (reference sequence). The CDR3 spells CATSRDGPGGVGEQFF. The CDR3, as DNA: TGTGCCACCAGCAGAGATGGGCCAGGGGGAGTTGGTGAGCAGTTCTTC.

Points on this clonotype: This could be a read error, since a much larger clone is one nucleotide away. The genes are TRBV28 and TRBJ2-1; D may be TRBD2 (5 bases). The CDR3 is 17 amino acids. Germline-derived CDR1 and CDR2 are MDHEN and SYDVKM. The CDR3 protein is CASRSESVVAGYNGQFF. The CDR3 DNA reads as TGTGCCAGCAGAAGTGAGAGCGTTGTTGCGGGTTACAATGGGCAGTTCTTC.